The rows below give T cell receptor beta chains drawn from one sample of a study of blood T cell repertoires in COVID-19. TCRdb keeps only in-frame clones here, not all; method: immunoSEQ multiplex PCR. The sample includes 200,000 to 300,000 clones, just under 90% of them seen just once. Sequencing input: PBMCs or T cells enriched from blood (not recorded which). The receptors were gathered from a man aged 50 to 59 who had been exposed to COVID-19. CDR3s include the opening cysteine and the closing phenylalanine or tryptophan. D genes are given only for firm matches. The listing skips clone size in some rows; elsewhere it reads once, few, many or a size class.

-	TRBJ1-6	TRBV5-1	-	TGCGCCAGCAGCCTCACAGGGTCGATCAATTCACCCCTCCACTTT	CASSLTGSINSPLHF
-	TRBJ2-5	TRBV2	-	TGTGCCAGCAGTGTTCTAGAGACCCAGTACTTC	CASSVLETQYF
-	TRBJ1-2	TRBV6-5	once	TGTGCCAGCAGCCGGGACACCTCTAACTATGGCTACACCTTC	CASSRDTSNYGYTF
TRBD2	TRBJ2-1	TRBV20-1	-	TGCAGTGCTAGTCTGCTAGCGGGAGACCTTAATGAGCAGTTCTTC	CSASLLAGDLNEQFF
-	TRBJ1-4	TRBV28	-	TGTGCCAGCAGCCCTGATAGCGGTGCTGAAAAACTGTTTTTT	CASSPDSGAEKLFF
-	TRBJ1-5	TRBV18	-	TGTGCCAGCTCACTTTCAGGGCTGGGTCAGCCCCAGCATTTT	CASSLSGLGQPQHF
-	TRBJ2-1	TRBV3-1/TRBV3-2	-	TGTGCCAGCAGCCAAGCGGCCCAGGGTTTTTTAAATGAGCAGTTCTTC	CASSQAAQGFLNEQFF
-	TRBJ2-2	TRBV19	-	TGTGCCAGTTCCGTCGGGTCCGGGGAGCTGTTTTTT	CASSVGSGELFF
TRBD2	TRBJ2-3	TRBV27	-	TGTGCCAGCGGGAGCCGGGCTAGCGGGCCCATCACGCAGTATTTT	CASGSRASGPITQYF
-	TRBJ1-4	TRBV5-1	-	TGCGCCAGCAGCTTGGTGGGGGCTCCGGATGAAAAACTGTTTTTT	CASSLVGAPDEKLFF
TRBD2	TRBJ2-1	TRBV19	-	TGTGCCAGTAGTATTGTACTAGCGGGGGGCTACAATGAGCAGTTCTTC	CASSIVLAGGYNEQFF
TRBD2	TRBJ2-5	TRBV2	-	TGTGCCAGCAGTGAACAGGGAGGGAGCCAAGAGACCCAGTACTTC	CASSEQGGSQETQYF
-	TRBJ1-5	TRBV5-1	-	TGCGCCAGCAGAGCAGGGGAGAGGCAGCCCCAGCATTTT	CASRAGERQPQHF
-	TRBJ2-1	TRBV5-4	-	TGTGCCAGCTTCTCAGGGGGGCCCCTCCGCTACAATGAGCAGTTCTTC	CASFSGGPLRYNEQFF
TRBD1	TRBJ2-7	TRBV18	-	TGTGCCAGCTCCCCCTTGATCGGACAGGGTCGGTACGAGCAGTACTTC	CASSPLIGQGRYEQYF
TRBD2	TRBJ2-1	TRBV19	few	TGTGCCAGTAGGATAAGCGGGAGATCGAGCAATGAGCAGTTCTTC	CASRISGRSSNEQFF
-	TRBJ1-3	TRBV7-8	-	TGTGCCAGCAGCCACAGGTGGGAAACAGGGCCCGGAAACACCATATATTTT	CASSHRWETGPGNTIYF
TRBD2	TRBJ2-1	TRBV9	-	TGTGCCAGCAGCCCCACGAGACTAGCGGCATACAATGAGCAGTTCTTC	CASSPTRLAAYNEQFF
-	TRBJ1-1	TRBV6-1	-	TGTGCCAGCAGTGAAGCCGGGGGGATCACTGAAGCTTTCTTT	CASSEAGGITEAFF
-	TRBJ1-1	TRBV4-1	-	TGCGCCAGCAGCCAAGATATGAGGGCGCCGGTAGCTTTCTTT	CASSQDMRAPVAFF
-	TRBJ1-4	TRBV3-1/TRBV3-2	-	TGTGCCAGCAGCCAAGCAGAATTTGCAAAACTGTTTTTT	CASSQAEFAKLFF
-	TRBJ2-1	TRBV5-1	-	TGCGCCAGCAGACCCAGGGCGGCGCCCGATGAGCAGTTCTTC	CASRPRAAPDEQFF
TRBD2	TRBJ2-1	TRBV10-2	-	TGCGCCAGCAGTGAGTCTAGCGGGACGCCATTCTACAATGAGCAGTTCTTC	CASSESSGTPFYNEQFF
TRBD1	TRBJ1-1	TRBV5-6	-	TGTGCCAGCAGCTTGGCCGCAGGGGGGCACACTGAAGCTTTCTTT	CASSLAAGGHTEAFF